Shown below are 7 T cell receptor beta chains from a single sample sequenced in a study of blood T cell repertoires in COVID-19. Here immunoSEQ multiplex PCR was the method, and the copy in TCRdb shows in-frame clones only, minus some. This sample has about 130,000 clones, with over 75% found just once. Material for sequencing was peripheral blood. These receptors were collected from a human donor in a cohort sampled during active COVID-19.

J is TRBJ1-4 and V is TRBV5-4; D is possibly TRBD1 (6 bases). Germline CDR1 SGHNT, CDR2 YYREEE (reference sequence). The CDR3 is 15 amino acids. V lost 3 bases and J 1 base, leaving 10 bases between the germline ends. Here the CDR3 DNA reads TGTGCCAGCAGCTCGACAGGCAAAACTAATGAAAAACTGTTTTTT. The encoded protein is CASSSTGKTNEKLFF.

The chain combines TRBV2 with TRBJ2-7; 7 bases fit TRBD2. J lost 5 bases, V lost 8 bases, and 12 bases had no gene match. Germline CDR1 reads SNHLY; CDR2 reads FYNNEI. CDR3 length equals 14 residues. CDR3 sequence (DNA): TGTGCCAGCCTACGGGGGGAGGGAGGGCACGAGCAGTACTTC. Amino acids: CASLRGEGGHEQYF. The full variable domain, its missing parts supplied by reference TRBV2 and TRBJ2-7, is EPEVTQTPSHQVTQMGQEVILRCVPISNHLYFYWYRQILGQKVEFLVSFYNNEISEKSEIFDDQFSVERPDGSNFTLKIRSTKLEDSAMYFCASLRGEGGHEQYFGPGTRLTVT.

The chain couples TRBV30 to TRBJ2-1, with D tentatively TRBD2 (7 bases). The germline V gene has CDR1 GTSNPN and CDR2 SVGIG (reference sequence). V was clipped by 2 bases and J by 6 bases, with 11 bases between them. This CDR3 is 13 amino acids long. Here the CDR3 DNA reads TGTGCCTGGAGTCAGGGGACTACCAATGAGCAGTTCTTC. Residues: CAWSQGTTNEQFF.

The V call is TRBV29-1, the J call TRBJ1-2; 7 bases agree with TRBD1. V shed 1 base and J 5 bases; nucleotides not matched to a gene: 1. This CDR3 is built from 12 residues. Germline lookup yields CDR1 SQVTM and CDR2 ANQGSEA. CDR3 residues: CSVEGQGYGYTF. The DNA of the CDR3 is TGCAGCGTTGAAGGACAGGGATATGGCTACACCTTC. Combining the CDR3 with reference TRBV29-1 and TRBJ1-2 gives the whole variable domain SAVISQKPSRDICQRGTSLTIQCQVDSQVTMMFWYRQQPGQSLTLIATANQGSEATYESGFVIDKFPISRPNLTFSTLTVSNMSPEDSSIYLCSVEGQGYGYTFGSGTRLTVV.

This chain uses TRBV5-6 with TRBJ1-5; TRBD1 is a possible D gene (5 bases). This CDR3 is built from 12 residues. Trimming pared 7 bases from V and 3 bases from J, leaving 8 bases between. In germline, CDR1 is SGHDT, CDR2 YYEEEE. The CDR3 protein is CASSGLNQPQHF. In DNA, the CDR3 is TGTGCCAGCTCAGGGCTCAATCAGCCCCAGCATTTT.

The chain has TRBV5-1 and TRBJ1-2; D is possibly TRBD1 (6 bases). The V gene lost 3 bases and the J gene lost 8 bases, with 14 bases spanning the gap. Germline V gene lookup returns CDR1 SGHRS and CDR2 YFSETQ. The length of the CDR3 is 13 residues. The CDR3 protein is CASSSSGEGGYTF. In DNA form, the CDR3 reads TGCGCCAGCAGCTCCTCAGGGGAAGGGGGCTACACCTTC.

This chain connects TRBV7-2 to TRBJ2-1; 10 positions match TRBD2. The CDR3 length is 14 residues. Germline V lookup: CDR1 SGHTA, CDR2 FQGNSA. V gave up 4 bases and J gave up 8 bases; unmatched junction bases: 5. The CDR3 nucleotides read TGTGCCAGCAGCTCACTAGCGGGAAGGTATGAGCAGTTCTTC. It yields the protein CASSSLAGRYEQFF.